This T cell receptor beta chain comes out of a study of CD8+ T cells in alopecia areata. Across the whole study: Donor skin was harvested from roughly 6-12-month-old C3H/HeJ mice with spontaneous alopecia and grafted onto roughly 7-10-week-old female C3H/HeJ recipients. Study results and limitations: Sequences from scalp samples also cover resident alphabeta T cells of normal skin. Lesional scalp exceeded normal scalp in clonality, especially in alopecia totalis/universalis. Sharing of TCRs across patients appeared less clear than in mice, possibly for HLA-related reasons.

About this clone: Its antigen is not identified. Germline and genes here are mouse. The sequenced fragment ends 4 residues before the CDR3 boundary, so the rest is inferred from the germline J gene. Other DNA sequences in this sample translate to the same CDR3.

CDR1 NSQYPW and CDR2 LRSPGD come from the germline V gene (reference sequence). V trimming: 4 bases; J trimming: 0 bases; junction bases outside the gene matches: 4. The CDR3 runs 15 residues. CD4, CD8alpha, NKG2D, NKG2ACE and other markers were used to sort pooled cutaneous lymph node cells. RNA was extracted and reverse transcribed into cDNA as the sequencing template. Repertoires were generated with immunoSEQ multiplex PCR, while TCRdb's copy carries only in-frame clones and drops some. Observed in the sample are more than 250,000 clones, none of them singletons. This receptor was identified in a C3H/HeJ mouse with alopecia areata. Mouse MHC haplotype: H2-k. V gene TRBV1 combines with J gene TRBJ2-7; 9 positions match TRBD2. The specimen sequenced was CD4+ T cells sorted from a lymph node. The DNA read from the CDR3 is TGCACCTGCAGTGGTGGACTGGGGAGCTCCTAT. This sequence encodes CTCSGGLGSSY. The whole CDR3 sequence is CTCSGGLGSSYEQYF.